This entry lists 16 T cell receptor beta chains sequenced from one sample in a study of shared clonotypes between healthy human individuals. Measured with immunoSEQ multiplex PCR; TCRdb has only the in-frame clones, and not every one. The table shows around 1.1 million clones, with 60% to 80% occurring only once. Sequencing was carried out using memory CD4+ T cells from PBMCs. The subset denotes: CD45RA-negative fraction. These receptors all stem from a man between 18 and 35 years old in good health. Some clones in this sample may be carry-over from other donors' samples.

The chain carries TRBV21-1 and TRBJ1-1. TRBV21-1 is a pseudogene. The CDR3 length is 19 residues. As DNA, the CDR3 is TGTGCCAGCAGCACTTCTGGGGGGGGACAGAACCTTTGGAACACTGAAGCTTTCTTT. This gives the protein CASSTSGGGQNLWNTEAFF.

This chain connects TRBV27 to TRBJ2-7, with 7 bases identical to TRBD1. The CDR3 is 14 residues long. Germline V gene data show CDR1 as MNHEY and CDR2 as SMNVEV (reference sequence). V gave up 5 bases and J gave up 4 bases; unmatched junction bases: 8. CDR3 protein: CASSPRQGGYEQYF. The CDR3 DNA is TGTGCCAGCAGTCCCCGACAGGGTGGGTACGAGCAGTACTTC.

V and J are TRBV29-1 and TRBJ2-1; D remains unclear. V lost 4 bases, J lost 0 bases, and 13 bases lay in between. The CDR3 has 15 amino acids. Germline loops: CDR1 SQVTM, CDR2 ANQGSEA. DNA for the CDR3: TGCAGCGTTGGGGTAGGACCAAGCTCCTACAATGAGCAGTTCTTC. Translation gives CSVGVGPSSYNEQFF.

Worth noting for this clone: The sample contains more than one DNA sequence encoding this CDR3. The chain joins TRBV6-5 to TRBJ2-7; TRBD1 is a possible D gene (5 bases). This CDR3 has 11 residues. CDR1 is MNHEY and CDR2 is SVGAGI in the germline V gene. Trimming removed 9 bases from V and 3 bases from J, with 9 bases in between. CDR3 DNA sequence: TGTGCCAGTAGTACAGGCTACGAGCAGTACTTC. Translating it yields CASSTGYEQYF.

CDR3 in amino acids: CASSADPPDEQFF. The CDR3 nucleotides are TGTGCCAGCAGCGCGGACCCTCCGGATGAGCAGTTCTTC. The chain links TRBV7-2 to TRBJ2-1, with D unclear. Trimming left V 5 bases short and J 8 bases short, with 13 bases between. The CDR3 runs 13 residues. CDR1 is SGHTA and CDR2 is FQGNSA in the germline V gene.

The chain uses TRBV14 and TRBJ2-3; weak D call: TRBD1 (5 bases). V dropped 1 base and J dropped 4 bases, with 12 bases sitting between them. The CDR3 is 15 amino acids. CDR1 SGHDN and CDR2 FVKESK come from the germline V gene. The CDR3 DNA is TGTGCCAGCAGCCAAGGACAGTTGATCGCAGATACGCAGTATTTT. Translated, it gives CASSQGQLIADTQYF. The whole variable domain, remainder taken from reference TRBV14 and TRBJ2-3, is EAGVTQFPSHSVIEKGQTVTLRCDPISGHDNLYWYRRVMGKEIKFLLHFVKESKQDESGMPNNRFLAERTGGTYSTLKVQPAELEDSGVYFCASSQGQLIADTQYFGPGTRLTVL.

This sequence joins TRBV6-6 and TRBJ2-3; tentative D call: TRBD1 (5 bases). This CDR3 spans 14 amino acids. Germline V gene data show CDR1 as MNHNY and CDR2 as SVGAGI (reference sequence). The ends were cut back, 6 bases at V and 2 bases at J, with 12 bases in the middle. DNA for the CDR3: TGTGCCAGCAGCCAACAGGATTACACAGATACGCAGTATTTT. Protein product: CASSQQDYTDTQYF.

This chain uses TRBV7-8 with TRBJ2-7, with D perhaps TRBD1 or TRBD2 (5 bases each). The CDR3 spans 17 residues. V lost 5 bases to trimming and J lost 3 bases, with 23 bases between them. Germline lookup yields CDR1 SGHVS and CDR2 FQNEAQ. The CDR3 DNA reads as TGTGCCAGCAGCCCGCTTGCGGCCGGGACCTCCTTCTACGAGCAGTACTTC. Protein sequence: CASSPLAAGTSFYEQYF.

The chain links TRBV20-1 to TRBJ2-7, with unresolved D. Germline loops: CDR1 DFQATT, CDR2 SNEGSKA (reference sequence). The CDR3 is 11 amino acids. The V gene lost 4 bases and the J gene lost 6 bases, with 10 bases spanning the gap. The chain's CDR3 is CSATPWAEQYF. CDR3 DNA: TGCAGTGCTACTCCGTGGGCCGAGCAGTACTTC.

This chain joins TRBV5-1 and TRBJ2-7; 7 bases line up with TRBD1. The CDR3 spans 14 residues. Germline trimming cut 5 bases from V and 2 bases from J; bases unmatched to any gene: 7. Germline loops: CDR1 SGHRS, CDR2 YFSETQ. The CDR3 DNA reads as TGCGCCAGCAGTTCCGGGACAGTACCCTACGAGCAGTACTTC. Translation gives CASSSGTVPYEQYF.

The chain combines TRBV28 with TRBJ2-5; 9 bases are a match to TRBD1. Looked up from germline, CDR1 is MDHEN and CDR2 is SYDVKM. Trimming removed 10 bases from V and 5 bases from J; junction bases left unmatched: 11. The CDR3 is 14 amino acids. The CDR3: CATTLTGGRETQYF. The CDR3 DNA sequence: TGTGCCACAACCCTGACAGGGGGTAGGGAGACCCAGTACTTC.

V usage is TRBV7-9 and J usage is TRBJ2-7; TRBD1 might be the D (6 bases). Trimming cost V 7 bases and J 3 bases, with 16 bases left between them. CDR1 and CDR2 from the germline V gene are SEHNR and FQNEAQ (reference sequence). This CDR3 is built from 14 residues. The CDR3 loop is CASTDGTGFYEQYF. For the CDR3, the DNA is TGTGCCAGCACCGACGGAACAGGGTTCTACGAGCAGTACTTC.

V usage is TRBV30 and J usage is TRBJ2-7; 7 bases map to TRBD1. Germline V gene sequence: CDR1 GTSNPN, CDR2 SVGIG (reference sequence). This CDR3 is built from 13 residues. With 0 bases clipped from V and 6 bases from J, the junction kept 5 bases outside the gene matches. In nucleotides, the CDR3 is TGTGCCTGGAGTGTAACAGGGGTCGGCGAGCAGTACTTC. Its protein is CAWSVTGVGEQYF.

The V call is TRBV7-2, the J call TRBJ2-2; no clear D gene. CDR3 length: 13 amino acids. The germline gives CDR1 SGHTA, CDR2 FQGNSA. Trimming pared 1 base from V and 5 bases from J, leaving 5 bases between. The CDR3 sequence: CASSLDRTGELFF. The DNA of the CDR3 is TGTGCCAGCAGCTTAGACAGAACCGGGGAGCTGTTTTTT.

Of note for this clone: This probably arose from a read error, given a far larger clone one base away. The sample holds other DNA sequences that translate to the same CDR3. The rearrangement uses TRBV7-2 and TRBJ1-5; weak D call: TRBD1 (5 bases). This CDR3 comprises 13 residues. V shed 1 base and J shed 5 bases, with 6 bases lying between them. Germline V CDR1 and CDR2: SGHTA, FQGNSA. CDR3: CASSLVGDQPQHF. The CDR3 DNA is TGTGCCAGCAGCTTAGTGGGGGATCAGCCCCAGCATTTT. Based on the CDR3 plus reference TRBV7-2 and TRBJ1-5, the full variable domain is GAGVSQSPSNKVTEKGKDVELRCDPISGHTALYWYRQSLGQGLEFLIYFQGNSAPDKSGLPSDRFSAERTGGSVSTLTIQRTQQEDSAVYLCASSLVGDQPQHFGDGTRLSIL.

The chain links TRBV11-2 to TRBJ2-1; no reliable D call. The germline CDR1 and CDR2 sequences are SGHAT and FQNNGV. CDR3 length: 17 residues. Deletions cut 3 bases from V and 2 bases from J, with 17 bases between. The CDR3 DNA sequence: TGTGCCAGCAGCTTCACCTGGGGTACAGATCCCTACAATGAGCAGTTCTTC. This sequence encodes CASSFTWGTDPYNEQFF.